The 18 T cell receptor beta chains below come from one sample, sequenced in a study of blood T cells in healthy people across ages. A second PCR of about 7 to 12 cycles used a sample-barcoded 5' primer and a J-beta primer mix. TCRdb reanalysed the 5' RACE reads using MiXCR and keeps one entry per CDR3 protein. The sample has about 1.6 million distinct CDR3 sequences; roughly 32% are singletons. Sequencing used blood. Receptor source: a woman in her 30s in good health.

The CDR3 DNA sequence: TGCGCCAGCAGCCAGGGTAATAAATATGCTATCACAGATACGCAGTATTTT. This sequence encodes CASSQGNKYAITDTQYF. This rearrangement joins TRBV5-1 to TRBJ2-3; D may be TRBD1 (5 bases). V lost 4 bases, J lost 2 bases, and 20 bases lay in between. Germline loops: CDR1 SGHRS, CDR2 YFSETQ. CDR3 size: 17 residues.

V gene TRBV6-1 combines with J gene TRBJ1-5; D is uncertain. The CDR3 spans 14 residues. Trimming left V 0 bases short and J 7 bases short, with 10 bases between. Germline V lookup: CDR1 MNHNS, CDR2 SASEGT. The DNA of the CDR3 is TGTGCCAGCAGTGAAGCCTTGGGAAGCCAGCCCCAGCATTTT. This translates into CASSEALGSQPQHF.

The chain joins TRBV6-5 to TRBJ2-2; no reliable D call. Germline V gene sequence: CDR1 MNHEY, CDR2 SVGAGI. Between the trimmed V and J ends, which lost 6 bases and 7 bases, there was a span of 6 bases. The CDR3 consists of 11 residues. As DNA, the CDR3 is TGTGCCAGCAGAGATATCGGGGAGCTGTTTTTT. Encoded protein: CASRDIGELFF.

CDR3 DNA sequence: TGTGCCAGCAGTGAATCATTTTGGGTCGCTGAAGCTTTCTTT. Translating it yields CASSESFWVAEAFF. This rearrangement joins TRBV6-1 to TRBJ1-1, with unresolved D. Germline CDR1 MNHNS, CDR2 SASEGT. V was cut by 2 bases and J by 6 bases, with 13 bases left in between. The CDR3 sequence is 14 residues long.

J is TRBJ2-3 and V is TRBV15, with a tentative D call TRBD1 (6 bases). The CDR3 covers 14 residues. Germline V gene lookup returns CDR1 LNHNV and CDR2 YYDKDF (reference sequence). V was trimmed by 8 bases and J by 3 bases, leaving 15 bases between them. The CDR3 DNA follows: TGTGCCACCCAGAAGTTCCAGGGGACAGATACGCAGTATTTT. This translates into CATQKFQGTDTQYF.

This clonotype occurred a few times. The J gene is TRBJ1-1, the V gene TRBV29-1; D unresolved. V was clipped by 7 bases and J by 1 base, with 10 bases between them. The CDR3 length is 12 residues. Germline V gene lookup returns CDR1 SQVTM and CDR2 ANQGSEA. DNA for the CDR3: TGCAGCGCCAGGACCAGGAACACTGAAGCTTTCTTT. It yields the protein CSARTRNTEAFF.

The chain carries TRBV5-1 and TRBJ2-7; D is unresolved. Germline V gene sequence: CDR1 SGHRS, CDR2 YFSETQ. This CDR3 spans 14 amino acids. The V end lost 0 bases, the J end lost 5 bases, and 12 bases lay between the germline ends. CDR3 DNA: TGCGCCAGCAGCTTGGAGTCCGAAGGTGACGAGCAGTACTTC. This sequence encodes CASSLESEGDEQYF.

The genes are TRBV20-1 and TRBJ1-6; unclear D gene. From germline, CDR1 is DFQATT and CDR2 SNEGSKA (reference sequence). Trimming removed 0 bases from V and 5 bases from J, with 11 bases in between. This CDR3 is 15 amino acids long. The CDR3 region has the DNA TGCAGTGCTAGAGATCCCAGGAGAGATAATTCACCCCTCCACTTT. This gives the protein CSARDPRRDNSPLHF.

This chain joins TRBV13 and TRBJ2-6; D is ambiguous. Trimming took 5 bases from V and 8 from J, leaving 7 bases between them. The CDR3 has 12 amino acids. Germline CDR1 is PRHDT and CDR2 is FYEKMQ (reference sequence). CDR3 DNA sequence: TGTGCCAGCAGCCAAGGACCCAACGTCCTGACTTTC. Amino acids: CASSQGPNVLTF. The variable domain in full, completed from reference TRBV13 and TRBJ2-6, reads AAGVIQSPRHLIKEKRETATLKCYPIPRHDTVYWYQQGPGQDPQFLISFYEKMQSDKGSIPDRFSAQQFSDYHSELNMSSLELGDSALYFCASSQGPNVLTFGAGSRLTVL.

Here the CDR3 DNA reads TGCGCCAGCAGCTTGAGGGGACTTCAGGACGAGCAGTACTTC. Translation: CASSLRGLQDEQYF. The J gene is TRBJ2-5, the V gene TRBV5-1; D might be TRBD2 (6 bases). The J call may not be correct, given that the DNA end is closer to TRBJ2-7. This CDR3 contains 14 residues. Germline CDR1 and CDR2: SGHRS and YFSETQ.

This rearrangement joins TRBV28 to TRBJ1-6; D gene unclear. The CDR3 extends over 13 amino acids. From germline, CDR1 is MDHEN and CDR2 SYDVKM. Trimming stripped 7 bases from V and 11 bases from J, with 15 bases between. This chain's CDR3 is CASTPSHGPPLHF. CDR3 nucleotides: TGTGCCAGCACTCCTTCCCATGGTCCACCCCTCCACTTT.

This clonotype has more than one count but fewer than ten. V is TRBV27 and J is TRBJ2-5, with D unclear. The CDR3 has 12 amino acids. From germline, CDR1 is MNHEY and CDR2 SMNVEV (reference sequence). Trimming left V 6 bases short and J 5 bases short, with 10 bases between. The DNA of the CDR3 is TGTGCCAGCAGGGATTATAGCGAGACCCAGTACTTC. Amino acids: CASRDYSETQYF.

This clonotype was counted only a few times. The J gene is TRBJ2-7, the V gene TRBV20-1; 7 nucleotides line up with TRBD2. The CDR3 is 13 residues long. CDR1 and CDR2 from the germline V gene are DFQATT and SNEGSKA (reference sequence). The V segment lost 6 bases and the J segment 1 base; nucleotides outside the gene matches: 6. The DNA for the CDR3 is TGCAGTGCCCATAGCGGGCCGTCCTACGAGCAGTACTTC. This gives the protein CSAHSGPSYEQYF.

This clonotype was observed a handful of times. The chain couples TRBV7-2 to TRBJ1-2; tentatively, D is TRBD1 (5 bases). Trimming stripped 2 bases from V and 5 bases from J, with 15 bases between. This CDR3 has 15 residues. The V gene's germline CDR1 is SGHTA and CDR2 FQGNSA. CDR3 coding DNA: TGTGCCAGCAGCTTACCCCAGGGTTTTGAGTATGGCTACACCTTC. This sequence encodes CASSLPQGFEYGYTF.

A remark on this clonotype: A read error may account for a junction end that differs from germline. The chain links TRBV13 to TRBJ1-2; D ambiguous. The CDR3 covers 14 residues. Germline V CDR1 and CDR2: PRHDT, FYEKMQ (reference sequence). In DNA, the CDR3 is TGTACCAGCAGCTTAAGGGCAGCTAACTATGGCTACACCTTC. Protein: CTSSLRAANYGYTF.

As regards this clonotype: The junction departs from germline at one end; a sequencing error may be responsible. The V call is TRBV6-5, the J call TRBJ2-5; TRBD2 matches at 7 bases. This CDR3 region has 16 residues. Germline values: CDR1 MNHEY, CDR2 SVGAGI. The CDR3 here is CASSYGSLGGQGTQYF. The CDR3 coding sequence is TGTGCCAGCAGTTACGGCTCGTTGGGAGGGCAAGGGACCCAGTACTTC.

This rearrangement joins TRBV30 to TRBJ2-5; 8 nucleotides agree with TRBD2. The CDR3 runs 15 residues. Looked up from germline, CDR1 is GTSNPN and CDR2 is SVGIG (reference sequence). Trimming cost V 2 bases and J 2 bases; bases outside gene matches: 7. In nucleotides, the CDR3 is TGTGCCTGGAGTTCTAGCGGGCTTTTTCAAGAGACCCAGTACTTC. It specifies CAWSSSGLFQETQYF.

This sequence joins TRBV7-3 and TRBJ1-1; 10 bases match TRBD1. CDR3 length: 13 amino acids. Germline V CDR1 and CDR2: SGHTA, FQGTGA. Unmatched junction bases numbered 6, after V lost 5 bases and J lost 9 bases. CDR3 nucleotide sequence: TGTGCCAGCAGCCCACGGACAGGGGGGAAAGCTTTCTTT. Translated, it gives CASSPRTGGKAFF. Together with reference TRBV7-3 and TRBJ1-1, the CDR3 gives the full variable domain: GAGVSQTPSNKVTEKGKYVELRCDPISGHTALYWYRQSLGQGPEFLIYFQGTGAADDSGLPNDRFFAVRPEGSVSTLKIQRTERGDSAVYLCASSPRTGGKAFFGQGTRLTVV.